By its share, the clone carrying this TCR beta chain is medium-sized. One entry per CDR3 protein, called by TCRdb with MiXCR from the PCR reads. Found here are under 8,000 distinct CDR3 sequences, approximately 14% of them singletons; the top ten hold approximately 17%. These data originate in a study of tumor-infiltrating lymphocytes in oesophageal squamous cell carcinoma. This clonotype was obtained from a male donor with esophageal squamous cell carcinoma. The sequencing sample was made of esophageal tumor tissue.

The CDR3: CASSPVSGGYHEQFF. The CDR3 DNA follows: TGTGCCAGCAGTCCGGTGTCGGGGGGCTATCATGAGCAGTTCTTC. V and J are TRBV6-1 and TRBJ2-1, with a tentative D call TRBD2 (7 bases). The CDR3 loop spans 15 amino acids. CDR1 and CDR2 from the germline V gene are MNHNS and SASEGT. Deletions cut 5 bases from V and 8 bases from J, with 19 bases between.